The next 19 T cell receptor beta chains were all read from a single sample in a study of CD8 T cells in ankylosing spondylitis (TCRdb year 2017). Preparation of the library involved 5' RACE. Sequencing was performed on an Illumina HiSeq 2500. The public reads were reprocessed in TCRdb via fastp at Q25 and MiXCR, keeping in-frame beta chains. Rows merge per CDR3 protein into single entries with the most common DNA and genes. The sample records 380,000 or so distinct CDR3 sequences, 20% to 25% of which are singletons. The top ten constitute about 12% of the sample. The specimen was blood, either unsorted or a sorted T cell fraction (not recorded which). The source of these receptors is a male donor with ankylosing spondylitis or in good health (not recorded which).

In this sample, this clonotype turned up once. The chain carries TRBV27 and TRBJ2-3; 7 bases agree with TRBD2. CDR3 length equals 16 residues. Trimming removed 5 bases from V and 1 base from J; junction bases left unmatched: 9. CDR1 is MNHEY, CDR2 SMNVEV, per germline (reference sequence). The chain's CDR3 is CASSLPSGVGTDTQYF. The CDR3, as DNA: TGTGCCAGCAGTCTTCCAAGCGGGGTTGGCACAGATACGCAGTATTTT.

The CDR3 DNA is TGTGCCAGCAGTTACGATGATGGTTCACCCCTCCACTTT. Encoded protein: CASSYDDGSPLHF. V usage is TRBV6-5 and J usage is TRBJ1-6, with D uncertain. The CDR3 sequence is 13 residues long. The germline V and J ends were trimmed by 2 bases and 9 bases, with 8 bases remaining between them. Per the germline V gene, CDR1 is MNHEY and CDR2 is SVGAGI.

This clonotype was seen more than once but under ten times. The chain employs TRBV20-1 and TRBJ2-2; D remains unclear. V was shortened by 4 bases and J by 1 base, with 10 bases between the two germline ends. Germline assignment: CDR1 DFQATT and CDR2 SNEGSKA (reference sequence). This CDR3 is 14 amino acids long. In DNA form, the CDR3 reads TGCAGTGCTATACAGTACCTGAACACCGGGGAGCTGTTTTTT. The encoded protein is CSAIQYLNTGELFF.

The V and J genes are TRBV20-1 and TRBJ2-7; 10 nucleotides align to TRBD2. The CDR3 length is 13 residues. Germline assignment: CDR1 DFQATT and CDR2 SNEGSKA (reference sequence). The junction had 3 bases not matched to a gene; V was cut back by 5 bases and J by 2 bases. The CDR3 region is CSAFLAGAYEQYF. In nucleotides, the CDR3 is TGCAGTGCTTTCCTAGCGGGGGCCTACGAGCAGTACTTC.

This clonotype has more than one count but fewer than ten. The V call is TRBV5-6, the J call TRBJ2-1; no clear D gene. Germline-derived CDR1 and CDR2 are SGHDT and YYEEEE. The CDR3 length is 13 residues. Trimming pared 0 bases from V and 12 bases from J, leaving 13 bases between. In nucleotides, the CDR3 is TGTGCCAGCAGCTTGGTCGAGACTGTCCCGCAGTTCTTC. It translates to CASSLVETVPQFF. The variable domain in full, with the rest retrieved from reference TRBV5-6 and TRBJ2-1, is DAGVTQSPTHLIKTRGQQVTLRCSPKSGHDTVSWYQQALGQGPQFIFQYYEEEERQRGNFPDRFSGHQFPNYSSELNVNALLLGDSALYLCASSLVETVPQFFGPGTRLTVL.

This clonotype was recorded a few times. This chain uses TRBV2 with TRBJ1-6, with 7 bases matching TRBD1. After removal of 7 bases from V and 8 bases from J, the junction contained 11 bases not matched to a gene. Looked up from germline, CDR1 is SNHLY and CDR2 is FYNNEI. The length of the CDR3 is 15 residues. CDR3 amino acids: CASNGGDRDHSPLHF. The CDR3 DNA follows: TGTGCCAGCAATGGGGGGGACAGAGACCATTCACCCCTCCACTTT. The full variable domain, its missing parts supplied by reference TRBV2 and TRBJ1-6, is EPEVTQTPSHQVTQMGQEVILRCVPISNHLYFYWYRQILGQKVEFLVSFYNNEISEKSEIFDDQFSVERPDGSNFTLKIRSTKLEDSAMYFCASNGGDRDHSPLHFGNGTRLTVT.

This sequence joins TRBV29-1 and TRBJ1-1; 8 nucleotides agree with TRBD1. Trimming at V came to 7 bases and at J to 1 base, leaving 11 bases not matched to a gene. Looked up from germline, CDR1 is SQVTM and CDR2 is ANQGSEA. There are 15 residues in the CDR3. The CDR3: CSAHDRQGTNTEAFF. Here the CDR3 DNA reads TGCAGCGCCCACGACCGACAGGGGACGAACACTGAAGCTTTCTTT. The full variable domain, its missing parts supplied by reference TRBV29-1 and TRBJ1-1, is SAVISQKPSRDICQRGTSLTIQCQVDSQVTMMFWYRQQPGQSLTLIATANQGSEATYESGFVIDKFPISRPNLTFSTLTVSNMSPEDSSIYLCSAHDRQGTNTEAFFGQGTRLTVV.

The V call is TRBV12-3 or TRBV12-4, the J call TRBJ2-7, with unresolved D. The CDR3 runs to 12 residues. Trimming stripped 3 bases from V and 2 bases from J, with 5 bases between. Here the CDR3 DNA reads TGTGCCAGCAGTTTCAAGACCTACGAGCAGTACTTC. Encoded protein: CASSFKTYEQYF.

This rearrangement joins TRBV6-1 to TRBJ2-5; 8 bases match TRBD1. CDR3 length equals 14 residues. V trimming: 7 bases; J trimming: 1 base; junction bases outside the gene matches: 5. CDR1 MNHNS and CDR2 SASEGT come from the germline V gene. Written as DNA, the CDR3 is TGTGCCAGCACCGCGGACAGGGCCCAAGAGACCCAGTACTTC. It translates to CASTADRAQETQYF.

This clonotype was found a few times. This chain uses TRBV4-1 with TRBJ2-5; D is unclear. Germline assignment: CDR1 MGHRA and CDR2 YSYEKL. V was cut by 4 bases and J by 5 bases, with 32 bases left in between. The CDR3 loop spans 20 amino acids. The CDR3, as DNA: TGCGCCAGCAGCCGAAAAGCTATGGCATCCCAGGCCCCGGCGGAGGAGACCCAGTACTTC. It translates to CASSRKAMASQAPAEETQYF.

This clonotype was counted between two and nine times. J is TRBJ2-1 and V is TRBV4-1; 8 nucleotides line up with TRBD1. This CDR3 has 15 amino acids. In germline, CDR1 is MGHRA, CDR2 YSYEKL. Unmatched junction bases numbered 8, after V lost 2 bases and J lost 8 bases. The DNA of the CDR3 is TGCGCCAGCAGCCAACCGGGACAGGAGAAGGATGAGCAGTTCTTC. Translating gives CASSQPGQEKDEQFF.

V and J are TRBV15 and TRBJ1-5; D remains ambiguous. CDR1 LNHNV and CDR2 YYDKDF come from the germline V gene (reference sequence). V lost 3 bases, J lost 4 bases, and 4 bases lay in between. This CDR3 region has 12 residues. The CDR3 reads CATSSENQPQHF. The CDR3 DNA reads TGTGCCACCAGCAGTGAGAATCAGCCCCAGCATTTT.

Only a few counts were recorded for this clonotype. The chain carries TRBV12-3 or TRBV12-4 and TRBJ2-1, with TRBD2 matching 7 bases. The CDR3 runs to 13 residues. The ends lost 0 bases at V and 9 bases at J; junction bases unmatched: 2. The CDR3 loop reads CASSLAGGVEQFF. The CDR3 DNA follows: TGTGCCAGCAGTTTAGCGGGGGGGGTTGAGCAGTTCTTC.

The rearrangement links TRBV2 to TRBJ2-3; the match to TRBD2 covers 8 bases. Per the germline V gene, CDR1 is SNHLY and CDR2 is FYNNEI. CDR3 length: 18 amino acids. The trim removed 3 bases at V and 1 base at J, leaving 12 bases unmatched. The CDR3 DNA is TGTGCCAGCAGTGAGTTATGGTTGGCGGGGGGCCGCACAGATACGCAGTATTTT. It specifies CASSELWLAGGRTDTQYF.

The chain combines TRBV7-2 with TRBJ2-5, with TRBD2 as a possible D gene (6 bases). Trimming shortened V by 1 base and J by 4 bases, and 16 bases separated the two germline ends. There are 16 residues in the CDR3. The V gene's germline CDR1 is SGHTA and CDR2 FQGNSA. The CDR3 DNA sequence: TGTGCCAGCAGCTTAGGCTGGGGAGGAATCCGAGAGACCCAGTACTTC. Its translation is CASSLGWGGIRETQYF.

This clonotype showed up just a few times. V usage is TRBV20-1 and J usage is TRBJ1-4, with 7 positions matching TRBD1. Losses at the gene ends were 0 bases for V and 8 bases for J; bases not matched to a gene: 12. CDR1 and CDR2 from the germline V gene are DFQATT and SNEGSKA (reference sequence). The CDR3 is 16 residues long. The CDR3 coding sequence is TGCAGTGCTAGAGACTCAATTACAGGGGAGGGCGAAAAACTGTTTTTT. It encodes CSARDSITGEGEKLFF.

The chain recombines TRBV10-2 with TRBJ2-7, with TRBD2 as a possible D gene (7 bases). Trimming shortened V by 2 bases and J by 7 bases, and 15 bases separated the two germline ends. CDR3 length: 14 residues. The germline CDR1 and CDR2 sequences are WSHSY and SAAADI. The CDR3 DNA follows: TGCGCCAGCAGTGAGAATCGGGGGGCGGGGGAGCAGTACTTC. Protein sequence: CASSENRGAGEQYF.

The CDR3 is CASSPGLAGDRDTQYF. CDR3 nucleotides: TGTGCCAGCAGCCCGGGACTAGCGGGGGATAGGGATACGCAGTATTTT. The chain links TRBV9 to TRBJ2-3; 14 bases are shared with TRBD2. Germline V gives CDR1 SGDLS, CDR2 YYNGEE. CDR3 size: 16 residues. The junction had 7 bases not matched to a gene; V was cut back by 4 bases and J by 6 bases.

The chain recombines TRBV6-2 or TRBV6-3 with TRBJ1-6; no definite D call. V dropped 5 bases and J dropped 8 bases, with 10 bases sitting between them. Per the germline V gene, CDR1 is MNHEY and CDR2 is SVGEGT. The CDR3 spans 13 residues. The CDR3: CASSPGVDSPLHF. The CDR3 region has the DNA TGTGCCAGCAGTCCTGGGGTCGATTCACCCCTCCACTTT.